The source of this T cell receptor beta chain is a study of CD8+CD57+ T cells in acquired aplastic anemia. Study conclusions and caveats: Overlapping CD8+ CDR3 repertoires of patients and controls contained under 35 shared sequences. Significance was not reached for CD8+ Simpson's diversity between patients and controls.

Sequencing involved patients with CD8+CD57+ cell expansion previously shown by flow cytometry. V was cut by 8 bases and J by 0 bases, with 16 bases left in between. CDR1 WNHNN and CDR2 SYGVQD come from the germline V gene (reference sequence). The length of the CDR3 is 15 residues. This clonotype was seen ten or more times. Its antigen is unknown. For CDR3 and TCR beta VDJ profiling, genomic DNA was the template used. In TCRdb, the reads were re-called with MiXCR into one record per CDR3 protein. The repertoire holds some 200,000 distinct CDR3 sequences, with approximately 52% as singletons. The chain carries TRBV10-1 and TRBJ2-5; a possible D gene is TRBD1 (6 bases). The sample comprised sorted CD4+, CD8+, or CD8+CD57+ T cells (not recorded which) from PBMCs. The clonotype originates from a human donor with aplastic anemia. CDR3 amino acids: CASPRGTLNQETQYF. The CDR3 DNA reads as TGCGCCAGCCCTAGGGGGACACTAAACCAAGAGACCCAGTACTTC.